This TCR beta chain was captured by sequencing in a study of Graves' ophthalmopathy and Graves' hyperthyroidism. Study results and limitations: Researchers report that a 13-signature model separated ophthalmopathy from stable hyperthyroidism, posting roughly 90% sensitivity and about 78% specificity.

The germline CDR1 and CDR2 sequences are ENHRY and SYGVKD. The CDR3 has 14 residues. TCR beta CDR3 amplification used RNA transcripts. An initial RT-PCR round employing HTBI primers preceded a second-round multiplex PCR. TCRdb re-derived calls from the multiplex PCR reads in MiXCR, one entry per CDR3 protein. The sample holds over a million distinct CDR3 sequences, roughly two fifths seen once. In its sample, this clonotype was seen a few times. The antigen remains undetermined. The junction shows a germline mismatch at one end, possibly a read error. This clonotype originated in an adult man with Graves' hyperthyroidism. The chain is built from TRBV10-3 and TRBJ2-7, with a tentative D call TRBD2 (5 bases). Sequencing was done on a sample of peripheral blood or thyroid tissue (not recorded which). The CDR3: CASSYGKWNYEQYF. As DNA, the CDR3 is TGTGCCAGCAGTTACGGGAAGTGGAATTACGAGCAGTACTTC.